Below, one T cell receptor beta chain is given with its context. Its antigen is unidentified. The authors incorporated unique molecular identifiers into the TCR beta cDNA libraries. Roughly 0.5 million cDNA molecules were obtained from 1 to 10 million T cells. A single record per CDR3 protein comes from TCRdb applying MiXCR to the PCR reads. Of about 200,000 distinct CDR3 sequences detected, 29% appear once; the ten largest clones hold around 3.7%. The sample is drawn from a study of post-analysis software for immune sequencing data. Study-wide background: Relapsing-remitting, secondary progressive and progressive-relapsing courses of multiple sclerosis were included.

Germline V gene lookup returns CDR1 ENHRY and CDR2 SYGVKD. Trimming cost V 2 bases and J 4 bases, with 8 bases left between them. The CDR3 runs 13 residues. Study-level points and caveats: There were about five TRBV segments more frequent in patients than controls, and TRBV5-6, TRBV5-1 and TRBV20-1 were among them. Normalized Chao1 diversity was significantly reduced in patients versus controls.

This chain joins TRBV10-3 and TRBJ1-1, with D possibly matching TRBD1 (6 bases). The source material was blood. The sequence was collected from a girl aged 2 to 17 with multiple sclerosis. In nucleotides, the CDR3 is TGTGCCATCAGTGAGGCACAGGGCACTGAAGCTTTCTTT. It yields the protein CAISEAQGTEAFF.